What follows is one TCR beta chain and its context. This entry comes from a study of monozygotic twins with inflammatory bowel disease. One entry per CDR3 protein, without DNA, is what TCRdb gives after re-calling the 5' RACE reads. Its table records 350,000 to 400,000 distinct CDR3 sequences. Per the germline V gene, CDR1 is SGHTA and CDR2 is FQGTGA. The CDR3 contains 15 residues. Sequencing was done on a sample of blood. This receptor was identified in a human donor with ulcerative colitis or Crohn's disease, or a healthy co-twin of an affected twin (not recorded which). This chain joins TRBV7-3 and TRBJ2-5; TCRdb gives TRBD1 as the D gene, but with no DNA this cannot be confirmed. CDR3 loop: CASSLQGNVRETQYF.